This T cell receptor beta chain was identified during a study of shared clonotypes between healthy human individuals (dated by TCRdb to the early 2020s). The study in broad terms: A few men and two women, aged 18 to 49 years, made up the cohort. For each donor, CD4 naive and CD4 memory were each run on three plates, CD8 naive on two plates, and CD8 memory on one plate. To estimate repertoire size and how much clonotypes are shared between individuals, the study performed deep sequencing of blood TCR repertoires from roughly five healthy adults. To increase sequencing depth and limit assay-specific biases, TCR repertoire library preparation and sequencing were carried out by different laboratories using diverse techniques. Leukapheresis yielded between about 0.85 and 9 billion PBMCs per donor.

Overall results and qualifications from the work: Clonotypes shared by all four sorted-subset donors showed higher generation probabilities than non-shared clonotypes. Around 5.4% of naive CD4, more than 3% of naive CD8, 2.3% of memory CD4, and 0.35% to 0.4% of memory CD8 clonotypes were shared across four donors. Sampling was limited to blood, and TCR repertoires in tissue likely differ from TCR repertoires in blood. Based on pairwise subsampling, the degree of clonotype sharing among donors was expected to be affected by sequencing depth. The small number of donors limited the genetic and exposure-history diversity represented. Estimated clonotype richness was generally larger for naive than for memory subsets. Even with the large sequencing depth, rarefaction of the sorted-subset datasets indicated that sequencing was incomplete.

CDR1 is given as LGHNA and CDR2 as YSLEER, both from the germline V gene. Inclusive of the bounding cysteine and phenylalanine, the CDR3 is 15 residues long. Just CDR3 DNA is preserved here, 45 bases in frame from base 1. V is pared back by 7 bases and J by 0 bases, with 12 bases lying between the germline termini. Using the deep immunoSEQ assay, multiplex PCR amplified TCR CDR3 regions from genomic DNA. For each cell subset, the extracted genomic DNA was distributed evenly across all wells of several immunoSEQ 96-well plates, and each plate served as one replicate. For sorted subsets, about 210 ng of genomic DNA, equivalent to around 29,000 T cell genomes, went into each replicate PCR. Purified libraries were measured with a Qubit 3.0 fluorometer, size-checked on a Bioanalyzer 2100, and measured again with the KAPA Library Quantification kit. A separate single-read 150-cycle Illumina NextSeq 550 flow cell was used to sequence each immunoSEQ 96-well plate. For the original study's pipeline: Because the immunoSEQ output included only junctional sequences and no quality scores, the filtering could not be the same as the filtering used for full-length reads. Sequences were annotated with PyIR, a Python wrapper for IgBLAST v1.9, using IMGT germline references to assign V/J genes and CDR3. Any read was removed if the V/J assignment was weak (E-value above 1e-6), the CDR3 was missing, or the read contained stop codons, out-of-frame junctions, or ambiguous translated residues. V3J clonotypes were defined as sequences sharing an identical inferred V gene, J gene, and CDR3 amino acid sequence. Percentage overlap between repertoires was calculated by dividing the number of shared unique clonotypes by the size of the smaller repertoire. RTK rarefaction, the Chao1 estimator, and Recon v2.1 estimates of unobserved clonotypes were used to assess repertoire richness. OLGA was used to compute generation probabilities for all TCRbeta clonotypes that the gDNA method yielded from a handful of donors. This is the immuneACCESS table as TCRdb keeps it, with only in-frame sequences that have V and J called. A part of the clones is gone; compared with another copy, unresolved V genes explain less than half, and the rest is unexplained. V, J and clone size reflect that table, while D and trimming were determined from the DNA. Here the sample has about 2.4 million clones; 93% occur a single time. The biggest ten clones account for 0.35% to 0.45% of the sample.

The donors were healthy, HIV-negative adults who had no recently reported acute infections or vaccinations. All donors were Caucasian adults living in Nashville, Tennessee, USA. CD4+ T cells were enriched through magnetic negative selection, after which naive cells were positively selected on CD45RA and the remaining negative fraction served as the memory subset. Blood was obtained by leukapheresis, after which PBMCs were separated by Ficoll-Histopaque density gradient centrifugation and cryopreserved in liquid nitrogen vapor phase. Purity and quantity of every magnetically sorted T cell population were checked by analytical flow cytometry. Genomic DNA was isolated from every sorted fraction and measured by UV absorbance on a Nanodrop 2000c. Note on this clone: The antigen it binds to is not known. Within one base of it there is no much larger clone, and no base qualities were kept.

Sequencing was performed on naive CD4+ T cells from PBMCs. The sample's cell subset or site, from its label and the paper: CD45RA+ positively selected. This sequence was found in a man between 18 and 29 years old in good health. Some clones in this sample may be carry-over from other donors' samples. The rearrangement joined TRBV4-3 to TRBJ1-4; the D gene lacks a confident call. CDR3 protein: CASKDYTATNEKLFF. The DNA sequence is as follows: TGCGCCAGCAAAGATTATACCGCAACTAATGAAAAACTGTTTTTT.